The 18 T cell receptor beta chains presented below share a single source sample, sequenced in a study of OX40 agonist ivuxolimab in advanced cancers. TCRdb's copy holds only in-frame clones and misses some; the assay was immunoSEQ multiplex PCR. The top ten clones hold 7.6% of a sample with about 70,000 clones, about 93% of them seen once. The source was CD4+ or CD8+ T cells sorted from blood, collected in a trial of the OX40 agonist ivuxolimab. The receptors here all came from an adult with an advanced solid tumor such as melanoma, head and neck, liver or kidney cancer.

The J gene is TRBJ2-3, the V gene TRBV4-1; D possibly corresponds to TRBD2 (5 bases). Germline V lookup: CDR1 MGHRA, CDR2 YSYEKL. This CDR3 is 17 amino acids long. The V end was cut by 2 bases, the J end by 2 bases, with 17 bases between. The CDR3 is CASSQFGLPGNTDTQYF. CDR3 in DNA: TGCGCCAGCAGCCAATTTGGTCTCCCGGGAAACACAGATACGCAGTATTTT.

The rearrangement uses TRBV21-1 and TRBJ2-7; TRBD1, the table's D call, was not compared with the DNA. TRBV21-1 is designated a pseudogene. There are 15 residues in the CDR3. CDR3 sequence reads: CASSTQGTATYEQYF. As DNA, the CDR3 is TGTGCCAGCAGCACACAGGGGACCGCAACCTACGAGCAGTACTTC.

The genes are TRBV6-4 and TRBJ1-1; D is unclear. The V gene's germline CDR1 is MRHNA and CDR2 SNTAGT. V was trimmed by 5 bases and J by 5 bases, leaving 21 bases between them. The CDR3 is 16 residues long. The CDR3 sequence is CASSRTSWGSRTEAFF. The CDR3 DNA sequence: TGTGCCAGCAGTCGTACGTCATGGGGTTCGAGGACTGAAGCTTTCTTT.

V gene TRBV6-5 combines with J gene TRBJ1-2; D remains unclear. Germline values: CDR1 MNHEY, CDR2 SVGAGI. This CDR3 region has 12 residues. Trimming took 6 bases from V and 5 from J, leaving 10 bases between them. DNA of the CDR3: TGTGCCAGCAGCCTCCCAGGTTATGGCTACACCTTC. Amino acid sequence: CASSLPGYGYTF.

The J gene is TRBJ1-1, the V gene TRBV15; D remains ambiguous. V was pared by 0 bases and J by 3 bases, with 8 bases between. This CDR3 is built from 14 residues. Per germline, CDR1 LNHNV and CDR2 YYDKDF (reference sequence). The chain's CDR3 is CATSRDRFDTEAFF. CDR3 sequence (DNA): TGTGCCACCAGCAGAGATCGATTCGACACTGAAGCTTTCTTT.

The CDR3 sequence is CASSLAGLTQIPYEQYF. The CDR3 coding sequence is TGCGCCAGCAGCTTGGCGGGACTAACTCAGATCCCCTACGAGCAGTACTTC. The chain is built from TRBV5-1 and TRBJ2-7; 7 positions agree with TRBD2. The CDR3 sequence is 17 residues long. Germline CDR1 is SGHRS and CDR2 is YFSETQ. After removal of 0 bases from V and 2 bases from J, the junction contained 11 bases not matched to a gene.

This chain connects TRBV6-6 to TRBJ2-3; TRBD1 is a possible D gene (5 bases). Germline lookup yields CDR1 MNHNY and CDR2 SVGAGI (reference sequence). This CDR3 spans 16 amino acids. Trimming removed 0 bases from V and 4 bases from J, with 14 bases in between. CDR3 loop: CASSYSVDTGPDTQYF. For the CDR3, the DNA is TGTGCCAGCAGTTACTCGGTGGACACCGGGCCAGATACGCAGTATTTT.

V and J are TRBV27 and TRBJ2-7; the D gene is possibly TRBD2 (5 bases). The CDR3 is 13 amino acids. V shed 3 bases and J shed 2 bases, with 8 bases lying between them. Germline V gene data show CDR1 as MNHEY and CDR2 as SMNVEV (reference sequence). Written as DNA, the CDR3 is TGTGCCAGCAGTTTCTCCGGGGCCTACGAGCAGTACTTC. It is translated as CASSFSGAYEQYF.

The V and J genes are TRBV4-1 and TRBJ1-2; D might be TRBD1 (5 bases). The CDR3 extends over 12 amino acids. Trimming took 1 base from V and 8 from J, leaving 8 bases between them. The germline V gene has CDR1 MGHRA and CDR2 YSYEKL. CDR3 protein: CASSQGGDGYTF. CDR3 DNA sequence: TGCGCCAGCAGCCAAGGAGGGGACGGCTACACCTTC.

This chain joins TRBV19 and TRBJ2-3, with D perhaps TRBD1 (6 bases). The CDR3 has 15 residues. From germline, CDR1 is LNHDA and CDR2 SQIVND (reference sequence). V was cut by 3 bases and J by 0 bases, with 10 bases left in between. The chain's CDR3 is CASSMAGDSTDTQYF. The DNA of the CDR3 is TGTGCCAGTAGTATGGCAGGGGACAGCACAGATACGCAGTATTTT.

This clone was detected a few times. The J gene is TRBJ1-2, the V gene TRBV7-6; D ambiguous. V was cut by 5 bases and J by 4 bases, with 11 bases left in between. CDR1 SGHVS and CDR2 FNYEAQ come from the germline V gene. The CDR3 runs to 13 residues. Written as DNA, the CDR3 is TGTGCCAGCAGCCCCCCCGAAGGCTATGGCTACACCTTC. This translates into CASSPPEGYGYTF.

The CDR3 here is CASSPNGANQPQHF. CDR3 DNA: TGTGCCAGCAGCCCGAATGGGGCAAATCAGCCCCAGCATTTT. This sequence joins TRBV14 and TRBJ1-5; weak D call: TRBD1 (5 bases). The ends were cut back, 4 bases at V and 4 bases at J, with 11 bases in the middle. The CDR3 runs to 14 residues. From germline, CDR1 is SGHDN and CDR2 FVKESK.

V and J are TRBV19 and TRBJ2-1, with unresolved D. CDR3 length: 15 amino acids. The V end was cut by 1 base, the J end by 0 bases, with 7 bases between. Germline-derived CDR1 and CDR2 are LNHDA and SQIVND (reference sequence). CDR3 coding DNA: TGTGCCAGTAGTATAGCCTCCCGCTCCTACAATGAGCAGTTCTTC. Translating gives CASSIASRSYNEQFF.

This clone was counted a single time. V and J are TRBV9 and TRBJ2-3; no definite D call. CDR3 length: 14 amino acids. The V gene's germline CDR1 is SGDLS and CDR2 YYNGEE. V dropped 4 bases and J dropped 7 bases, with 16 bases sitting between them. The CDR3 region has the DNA TGTGCCAGCAGCCCGACCCCTGGGGAACATACGCAGTATTTT. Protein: CASSPTPGEHTQYF.

CDR3 amino acids: CASSSFVTGYEQYF. The CDR3 bases are TGTGCCAGCAGCTCCTTCGTGACAGGCTACGAGCAGTACTTC. V is TRBV14 and J is TRBJ2-7; D might be TRBD1 (6 bases). The V and J ends lost 5 bases and 3 bases respectively, with 14 bases between them. The CDR3 runs 14 residues. Germline CDR1 reads SGHDN; CDR2 reads FVKESK.

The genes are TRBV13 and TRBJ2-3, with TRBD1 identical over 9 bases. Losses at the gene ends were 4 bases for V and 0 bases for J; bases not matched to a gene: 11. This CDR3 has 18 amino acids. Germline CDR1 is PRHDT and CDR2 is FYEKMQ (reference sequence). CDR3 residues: CASSSRDRAITSTDTQYF. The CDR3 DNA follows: TGTGCCAGCAGCTCGCGGGACAGGGCTATCACCAGCACAGATACGCAGTATTTT.

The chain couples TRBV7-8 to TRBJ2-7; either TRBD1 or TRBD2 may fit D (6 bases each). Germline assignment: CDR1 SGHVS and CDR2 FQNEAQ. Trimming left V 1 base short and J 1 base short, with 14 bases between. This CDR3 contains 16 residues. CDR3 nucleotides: TGTGCCAGCAGCTTAGAGGGGGACTGGCAGTCCTACGAGCAGTACTTC. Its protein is CASSLEGDWQSYEQYF.

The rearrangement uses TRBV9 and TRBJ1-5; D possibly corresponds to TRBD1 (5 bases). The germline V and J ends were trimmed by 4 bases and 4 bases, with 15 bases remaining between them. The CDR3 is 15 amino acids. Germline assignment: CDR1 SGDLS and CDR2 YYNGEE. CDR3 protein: CASSPGGGENQPQHF. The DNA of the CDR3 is TGTGCCAGCAGCCCCGGGGGAGGGGAGAATCAGCCCCAGCATTTT.